This passage covers 18 T cell receptor beta chains from one sample sequenced in a study of control samples from healthy donors and cancer patients. The method was immunoSEQ multiplex PCR; TCRdb's version includes in-frame clones alone and lacks a portion of them. The sample lists about 190,000 clones, about 90% seen once, with less than 2% in the top ten. Material: blood. These receptors all stem from a man aged 25 to 40 in good health.

The gene calls are TRBV7-9 and TRBJ1-4, with D perhaps matching TRBD1 (5 bases). The CDR3 is 16 amino acids. Trimming removed 4 bases at V and 3 bases at J, with 15 bases between. Germline V gives CDR1 SEHNR, CDR2 FQNEAQ (reference sequence). CDR3 amino acids: CASSSTIGAANEKLFF. The CDR3 DNA is TGTGCCAGCAGCTCTACCATTGGGGCAGCTAATGAAAAACTGTTTTTT.

The chain has TRBV7-9 and TRBJ1-1; weak D call: TRBD1 (6 bases). Between the trimmed V and J ends, which lost 9 bases and 4 bases, there was a span of 15 bases. This CDR3 region has 13 residues. CDR1 is SEHNR and CDR2 is FQNEAQ in the germline V gene (reference sequence). Here the CDR3 reads CASNMGGLTEAFF. Here the CDR3 DNA reads TGTGCCAGTAATATGGGGGGGCTCACTGAAGCTTTCTTT.

The rearrangement uses TRBV5-1 and TRBJ2-4, with D unclear. The germline CDR1 and CDR2 sequences are SGHRS and YFSETQ. The CDR3 totals 14 residues. Trimming took off 0 bases at V and 8 bases at J, with 12 bases between the two ends. The CDR3 region has the DNA TGCGCCAGCAGCTTGGCAGGACCAAGGGACATTCAGTACTTC. Its translation: CASSLAGPRDIQYF.

The chain employs TRBV3-1 (or the pseudogene TRBV3-2) and TRBJ2-7; no firm D call. The V gene's germline CDR1 is LGHDT and CDR2 YNNKEL (reference sequence). There are 13 residues in the CDR3. Between the trimmed V and J ends, which lost 2 bases and 2 bases, there was a span of 7 bases. The CDR3 spells CASSQTLPYEQYF. The CDR3 bases are TGTGCCAGCAGCCAAACACTCCCCTACGAGCAGTACTTC.

This clone was observed a handful of times. The rearrangement links TRBV24-1 to TRBJ2-1, with TRBD1 matching 10 bases. Germline CDR1 and CDR2: KGHDR and SFDVKD. The J segment lost 5 bases and the V segment lost 9 bases, leaving 12 bases of the junction unmatched. CDR3 size: 16 residues. The CDR3 here is CATQQTGTGVDNEQFF. CDR3 bases: TGTGCCACCCAACAGACCGGGACAGGGGTGGACAATGAGCAGTTCTTC.

The chain joins TRBV5-6 to TRBJ1-2; 7 nucleotides agree with TRBD1. With 7 bases clipped from V and 2 bases from J, the junction kept 20 bases outside the gene matches. The CDR3 spans 18 residues. Germline V gene sequence: CDR1 SGHDT, CDR2 YYEEEE. The CDR3 nucleotides are TGTGCCAGCTGGTCAAAGGGTATCAGGGGGTACCACAACTATGGCTACACCTTC. It yields the protein CASWSKGIRGYHNYGYTF.

The chain combines TRBV29-1 with TRBJ1-2, with 8 bases aligning to TRBD1. This CDR3 is 13 amino acids long. CDR1 is SQVTM, CDR2 ANQGSEA, per germline. After removal of 4 bases from V and 6 bases from J, the junction contained 7 bases not matched to a gene. In DNA, the CDR3 is TGCAGCGTTGGTCGTCAGGGGGCCGATGGCTACACCTTC. Residues: CSVGRQGADGYTF.

The chain links TRBV5-5 to TRBJ2-2; D perhaps matches TRBD1 (5 bases). Germline-derived CDR1 and CDR2 are SGHKS and YYEKEE (reference sequence). The ends were cut back, 0 bases at V and 7 bases at J, with 13 bases in the middle. The CDR3 is 15 residues long. The CDR3 DNA reads as TGTGCCAGCAGCTTGGTTTTATGGGGCGGCGGGGAGCTGTTTTTT. Protein product: CASSLVLWGGGELFF. The full variable domain, with the rest looked up from reference TRBV5-5 and TRBJ2-2, is DAGVTQSPTHLIKTRGQQVTLRCSPISGHKSVSWYQQVLGQGPQFIFQYYEKEERGRGNFPDRFSARQFPNYSSELNVNALLLGDSALYLCASSLVLWGGGELFFGEGSRLTVL.

This rearrangement joins TRBV9 to TRBJ2-1; D possibly corresponds to TRBD2 (6 bases). This CDR3 is 18 amino acids long. V was pared by 0 bases and J by 1 base, with 17 bases between. Germline lookup yields CDR1 SGDLS and CDR2 YYNGEE. CDR3 coding DNA: TGTGCCAGCAGCGTAGCTCAAGCGGGCGCAGGATCCTACAATGAGCAGTTCTTC. Encoded protein: CASSVAQAGAGSYNEQFF. The whole variable domain, filled in from reference TRBV9 and TRBJ2-1, reads DSGVTQTPKHLITATGQRVTLRCSPRSGDLSVYWYQQSLDQGLQFLIQYYNGEERAKGNILERFSAQQFPDLHSELNLSSLELGDSALYFCASSVAQAGAGSYNEQFFGPGTRLTVL.

V usage is TRBV15 and J usage is TRBJ1-1; 7 bases fit TRBD1. CDR3 length equals 14 residues. V was clipped by 1 base and J by 5 bases; unmatched bases: 4. Germline loops: CDR1 LNHNV, CDR2 YYDKDF (reference sequence). The CDR3: CATSRGQGGTEAFF. CDR3 in DNA: TGTGCCACCAGCAGAGGACAGGGAGGGACTGAAGCTTTCTTT.

The chain combines TRBV10-2 with TRBJ1-1, with D unclear. V was shortened by 7 bases and J by 1 base, with 10 bases between the two germline ends. This CDR3 region has 13 residues. Looked up from germline, CDR1 is WSHSY and CDR2 is SAAADI. The CDR3 coding sequence is TGCGCCAGCACCTTCACACCGAACACTGAAGCTTTCTTT. Protein product: CASTFTPNTEAFF.

This clone was seen a handful of times. The chain has TRBV2 and TRBJ1-1; D is uncertain. From germline, CDR1 is SNHLY and CDR2 FYNNEI. The CDR3 totals 13 residues. The ends were cut back, 2 bases at V and 1 base at J, with 5 bases in the middle. The CDR3: CASSENGNTEAFF. CDR3 nucleotide sequence: TGTGCCAGCAGTGAAAATGGGAACACTGAAGCTTTCTTT.

The rearrangement links TRBV10-1 to TRBJ1-1; D is undetermined. CDR3 length: 10 amino acids. V lost 4 bases to trimming and J lost 11 bases, with 8 bases between them. Germline V gene data show CDR1 as WNHNN and CDR2 as SYGVQD (reference sequence). CDR3 residues: CASSAMDAFF. Written as DNA, the CDR3 is TGCGCCAGCAGTGCGATGGATGCTTTCTTT.

This rearrangement joins TRBV27 to TRBJ2-1, with D maybe TRBD2 (7 bases). Germline assignment: CDR1 MNHEY and CDR2 SMNVEV (reference sequence). This CDR3 is 16 amino acids long. Between the trimmed V and J ends, which lost 7 bases and 2 bases, there was a span of 18 bases. CDR3 protein: CASIKRGGGPYNEQFF. CDR3 nucleotides: TGTGCCAGCATAAAGCGAGGGGGGGGGCCCTACAATGAGCAGTTCTTC.

This chain uses TRBV2 with TRBJ2-1, with 12 positions matching TRBD2. Germline CDR1 is SNHLY and CDR2 is FYNNEI. Losses at the gene ends were 6 bases for V and 4 bases for J; bases not matched to a gene: 16. The CDR3 sequence is 19 residues long. CDR3 coding DNA: TGTGCCAGCAGACCTAGCGGGGGGGCAAACAGGGCTCGGTACAATGAGCAGTTCTTC. Translating it yields CASRPSGGANRARYNEQFF.

At least ten counts were recorded for this clone. Sequence at one end of the junction differs from germline and may be a read error. The chain joins TRBV2 to TRBJ2-7; D not resolved. CDR1 and CDR2 from the germline V gene are SNHLY and FYNNEI. The CDR3 sequence is 15 residues long. The CDR3 sequence: CASSEGRPSIYEQYF. The CDR3, as DNA: TGTGCCAGCAGCGAAGGGCGGCCCTCCATATACGAGCAGTACTTC.

The rearrangement links TRBV12-3 or TRBV12-4 to TRBJ1-3; no definite D call. This CDR3 region has 13 residues. Trimming pared 5 bases from V and 0 bases from J, leaving 5 bases between. CDR3 DNA: TGTGCCAGCAGTGATAACTCTGGAAACACCATATATTTT. Translated, it gives CASSDNSGNTIYF.

The chain is built from TRBV3-1 (or the pseudogene TRBV3-2) and TRBJ2-1; TRBD2 matches at 11 bases. Losses at the gene ends were 1 base for V and 4 bases for J; bases not matched to a gene: 3. Germline CDR1 LGHDT, CDR2 YNNKEL (reference sequence). This CDR3 region has 16 residues. CDR3 sequence: CASSQGLAGGYNEQFF. In nucleotides, the CDR3 is TGTGCCAGCAGCCAAGGTTTAGCGGGGGGGTACAATGAGCAGTTCTTC.